The clone carrying this T cell receptor beta chain occurred many times. Its matching antigen is unknown. The CDR3 contains 15 residues. Germline lookup yields CDR1 SEHNR and CDR2 FQNEAQ (reference sequence). V lost 4 bases and J lost 5; bases outside the gene matches: 8. This sample is part of a study of tumor and adjacent non-tumor tissue in lung cancer. The wider study: Stage I to III disease affected some 11 men and about five women aged roughly 30 to 80. Each sample yielded 4 million to 4.5 million productive TCRbeta reads on average.

This sample's RNA came from whole unsorted tissue. This non-tumor lung sample came from over 3 cm beyond the tumor edge. TCRbeta libraries were built with three rounds of nested PCR, modified from ARM-PCR. Using its own MiXCR run on the multiplex PCR reads, TCRdb lists one record per CDR3 protein. The table records tens of thousands of distinct CDR3 sequences, roughly 60% of them present only once. Findings and limits, study-wide: Tumor tissue had significantly higher TCR diversity than normal lung. Tumor repertoires had a smaller top 100 clone share than normal lung.

The sequencing input was distant non-tumor lung tissue. The sequence was collected from a woman aged 40-49 years with non-small cell lung cancer. The chain links TRBV7-9 to TRBJ2-4; TRBD1 matches at 7 bases. The CDR3 sequence is CASSSLGGSQNIQYF. Here the CDR3 DNA reads TGTGCCAGCAGCTCCCTAGGGGGCTCTCAAAACATTCAGTACTTC.